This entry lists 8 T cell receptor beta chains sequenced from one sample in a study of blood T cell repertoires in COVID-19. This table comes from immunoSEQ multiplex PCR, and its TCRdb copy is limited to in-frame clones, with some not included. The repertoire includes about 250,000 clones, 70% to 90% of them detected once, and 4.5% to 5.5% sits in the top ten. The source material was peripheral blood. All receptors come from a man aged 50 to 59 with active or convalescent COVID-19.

The CDR3 is CASSQGGFYEQYF. The CDR3 DNA reads as TGTGCCAGCAGCCAGGGCGGGTTCTACGAGCAGTACTTC. The chain combines TRBV3-1 (or the pseudogene TRBV3-2) with TRBJ2-7, with D maybe TRBD2 (5 bases). CDR1 is LGHDT, CDR2 YNNKEL, per germline (reference sequence). The V and J ends lost 3 bases and 3 bases respectively, with 9 bases between them. The CDR3 runs 13 residues.

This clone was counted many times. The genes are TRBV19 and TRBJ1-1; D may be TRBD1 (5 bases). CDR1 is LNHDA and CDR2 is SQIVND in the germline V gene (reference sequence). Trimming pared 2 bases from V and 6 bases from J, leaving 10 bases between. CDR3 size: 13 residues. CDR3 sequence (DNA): TGTGCCAGTAGTATACAGGGCCTGGCTGAAGCTTTCTTT. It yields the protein CASSIQGLAEAFF.

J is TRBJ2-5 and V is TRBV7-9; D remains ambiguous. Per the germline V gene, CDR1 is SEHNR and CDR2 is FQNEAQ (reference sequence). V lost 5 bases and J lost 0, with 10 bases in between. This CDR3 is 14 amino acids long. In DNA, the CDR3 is TGTGCCAGCAGCCCGACCAGGTACCAAGAGACCCAGTACTTC. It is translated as CASSPTRYQETQYF.

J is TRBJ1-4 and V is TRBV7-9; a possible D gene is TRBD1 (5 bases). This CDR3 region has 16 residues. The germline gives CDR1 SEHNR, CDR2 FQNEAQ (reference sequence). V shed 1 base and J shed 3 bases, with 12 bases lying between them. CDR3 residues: CASSLGAGNPNEKLFF. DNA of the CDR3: TGTGCCAGCAGCTTAGGGGCAGGGAACCCTAATGAAAAACTGTTTTTT.

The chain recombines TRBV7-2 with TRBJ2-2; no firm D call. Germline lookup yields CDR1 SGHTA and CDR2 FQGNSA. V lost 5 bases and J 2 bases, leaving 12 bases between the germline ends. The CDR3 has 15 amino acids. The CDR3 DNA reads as TGTGCCAGCAGCCGGGTGGCAGCAAACACCGGGGAGCTGTTTTTT. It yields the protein CASSRVAANTGELFF.

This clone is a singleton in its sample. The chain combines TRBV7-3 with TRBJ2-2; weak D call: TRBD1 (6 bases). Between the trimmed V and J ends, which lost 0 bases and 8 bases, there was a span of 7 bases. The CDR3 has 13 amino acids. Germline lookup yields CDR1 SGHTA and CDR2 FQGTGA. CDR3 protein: CASSLTQGGELFF. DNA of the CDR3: TGTGCCAGCAGCTTAACCCAGGGGGGGGAGCTGTTTTTT.

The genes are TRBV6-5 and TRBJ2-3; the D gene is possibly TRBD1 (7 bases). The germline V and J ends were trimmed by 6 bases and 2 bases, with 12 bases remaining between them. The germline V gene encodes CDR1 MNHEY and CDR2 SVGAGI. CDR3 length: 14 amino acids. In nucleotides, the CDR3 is TGTGCCAGCAGGGCAGGGGGGTACACAGATACGCAGTATTTT. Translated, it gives CASRAGGYTDTQYF.

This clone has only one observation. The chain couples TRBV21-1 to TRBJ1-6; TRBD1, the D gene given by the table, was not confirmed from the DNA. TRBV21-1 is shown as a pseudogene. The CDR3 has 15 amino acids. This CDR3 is CASSKVPGHNSPLHF. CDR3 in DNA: TGTGCCAGCAGCAAGGTGCCAGGGCATAATTCACCCCTCCACTTT.